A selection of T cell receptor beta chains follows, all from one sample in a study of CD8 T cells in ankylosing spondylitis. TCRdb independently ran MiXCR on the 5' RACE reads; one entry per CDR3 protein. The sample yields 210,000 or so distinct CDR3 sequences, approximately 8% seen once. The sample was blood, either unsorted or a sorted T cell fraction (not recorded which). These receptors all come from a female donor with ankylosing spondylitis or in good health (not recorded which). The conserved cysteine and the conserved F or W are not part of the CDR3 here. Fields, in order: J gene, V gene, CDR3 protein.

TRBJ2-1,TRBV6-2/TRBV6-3,ASARRYNEQF
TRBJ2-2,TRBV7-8,ASSLGQGQNTGELF
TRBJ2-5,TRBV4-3,ASSQDRGLAGETQY
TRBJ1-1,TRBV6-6,ASSFKQGRELKAF
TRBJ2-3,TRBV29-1,SVEDWRIRTDTQY
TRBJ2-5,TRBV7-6,ASSLGLAGVSETQY
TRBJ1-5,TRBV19,ASSTPGPTARSNQPQH
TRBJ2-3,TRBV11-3,ASSRFKLAGGSADTQY
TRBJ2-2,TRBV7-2,ASSSELAGTGELF
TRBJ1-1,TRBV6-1,ASSPQPNRGLYTEAF
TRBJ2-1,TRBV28,ASGLGLAGEHGGDEQF
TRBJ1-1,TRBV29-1,SVPRGAADTEAF
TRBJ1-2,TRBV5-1,ASSEDRGRDGYT
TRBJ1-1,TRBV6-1,ASSLQGNLMNTEAF
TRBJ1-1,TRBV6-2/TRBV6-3,ACRDGQRKDTEAF
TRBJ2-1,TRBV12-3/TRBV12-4,ASALNEQF
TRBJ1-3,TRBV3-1,ASRQGVIMDTIY
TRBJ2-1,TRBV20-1,SASREGRYNEQF
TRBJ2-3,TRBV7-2,ASSTRLAGPSTDTQY
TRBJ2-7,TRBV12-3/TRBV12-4,ASSFSEGAEQY
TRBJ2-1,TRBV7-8,ASSLVLGGMYNEQF
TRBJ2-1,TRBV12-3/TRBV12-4,ASSPLGGYNEQF